This T cell receptor beta chain stems from a study of control samples from healthy donors and cancer patients (dated by TCRdb to 2020 to 2021). A note on this clone: Its recognized antigen is unknown. No base quality information exists; no much larger clone differs at one position.

V is shortened by 4 bases, J by 1 base, and the region joining them spans 7 bases. CDR1 and CDR2 were assigned from the germline V gene as MGHDK and SYGVNS. From its cysteine to its phenylalanine, the CDR3 spans 13 amino acids. Only the CDR3 DNA is retained, 39 bases long and in frame from the first base. Library creation used the immunoSEQ multiplex PCR assay. As stored in TCRdb, this immuneACCESS dataset retains in-frame rearrangements with V and J assigned. A fraction of the clones does not appear; measured against another copy, unresolved V genes explain less than half of the discrepancy, and the remainder lacks a known reason. The table for this sample lists tens of thousands of clones; around 87% of them were counted only once. The leading ten clones occupy 1.5% to 2% of the sample.

The chain couples TRBV25-1 to TRBJ1-1; possibly the D gene is TRBD1, per 5 matching bases. The sequence was collected from a middle-aged woman with lung cancer. The specimen was PBMCs. Here the CDR3 is given as CASSVGQNTEAFF. At the DNA level, the sequence is TGTGCCAGCAGTGTCGGACAGAACACTGAAGCTTTCTTT.